This entry describes one T cell receptor beta chain. Its antigen remains unidentified. These data originate in a study of T cell responses to AZD1222 COVID-19 vaccine. About the study: Second doses that came at about 4 or about 12 weeks were put together.

Per germline, CDR1 SGHTA and CDR2 FQGTGA. The CDR3 spans 14 residues. Trimming at V came to 5 bases and at J to 1 base, leaving 1 base not matched to a gene. Study-wide results and caveats: Regions left unmutated in variants are reportedly the target of nearly half of spike-specific TCRs. Females made up more of the donors, who were largely white British, and clonal diversity may have come out too low. Baseline serology detected seropositivity in only a handful of AZD1222 recipients.

Produced via immunoSEQ multiplex PCR; TCRdb's table is partial and in-frame only. Of about 140,000 clones listed, 90% are singletons. The clonotype originates from an adult in good health. Sequencing was performed on peripheral blood, taken on day 0 of AZD1222 vaccination. This sequence joins TRBV7-3 and TRBJ2-3; 9 nucleotides agree with TRBD1. Here the CDR3 DNA reads TGTGCCAGCAGCGACAGGGGGGGCACAGATACGCAGTATTTT. It specifies CASSDRGGTDTQYF.